This T cell receptor (beta chain) appears in the sequencing data of a study of T cells after yellow fever vaccination. Points from the study as a whole: FACS-sorted repertoires might harbor abundant contaminating clonotypes from the bulk population.

TCR cDNA, made by 5'RACE template switching, carried an added universal primer site and UMIs. TCRdb itself ran the 5' RACE reads through MiXCR, one entry per CDR3 protein. The table includes some 600,000 distinct CDR3 sequences, about 17% detected once. The CDR3 has 16 residues. The junction had 13 bases not matched to a gene; V was cut back by 10 bases and J by 6 bases. Per germline, CDR1 LGHDT and CDR2 YNNKEL (reference sequence). As regards this clonotype: Its antigen is undetermined.

The TCR originated in a man younger than 35 who received the YFV17D yellow fever vaccine. The sequences come from PBMCs, collected about 5 days after the first yellow fever vaccination. The chain couples TRBV3-1 to TRBJ2-4; 12 bases align to TRBD2. For the CDR3, the DNA is TGTGCCACCTGCCCGCAGACTAGCGGGGGATCAAACATTCAGTACTTC. Amino acids: CATCPQTSGGSNIQYF.